This TCR beta chain was sequenced in a study of Tregs in tolerant kidney transplant recipients. The study, taken as a whole, reports: Nucleotide sequences could not be compared across some patients' samples due to primer changes.

Profiling relied on immunoSEQ multiplex PCR, and the TCRdb table lists in-frame clones only, not all of them. The sample table sets out roughly 2,400 clones. Comment on this clone: The antigen is undetermined. The observed sequence ends 3 residues before the CDR3 terminus, with the missing tail filled in from the germline J gene.

FACS sorting followed an approximately 6-day coculture of CFSE-labeled recipient PBMCs with irradiated graft donor PBMCs. Germline CDR1 reads WNHNN; CDR2 reads SYGVQD (reference sequence). The trim removed 3 bases at V and 7 bases at J, leaving 4 bases unmatched. CDR3 size: 16 residues. The chain joins TRBV10-1 to TRBJ2-1; 15 bases are a match to TRBD2. The receptor's source is a human patient who received a combined kidney and bone marrow transplant. The source was CD8+ T cells from blood cultured with allogeneic cells, collected before the transplant. CDR3 protein: CASSDRGTSGGNEQFF. The sequenced part of the CDR3 DNA is TGCGCCAGCAGTGATCGCGGGACTAGCGGGGGGAATGAG.